This TCR beta chain is drawn from a study of T cells in Graves' hyperthyroidism and ophthalmopathy. This clonotype was recorded a few times. This CDR3 is built from 14 residues. Germline V gene data show CDR1 as MRHNA and CDR2 as SNTAGT. V lost 0 bases and J 7 bases, leaving 12 bases between the germline ends. Amplification of TCR beta CDR3 regions used RNA as the template. RT-PCR in the first round (using the HTBI primer set) targeted the TCR CDR3. One entry per CDR3 protein results from TCRdb running MiXCR on the multiplex PCR reads. Altogether fewer than 700,000 distinct CDR3 sequences are present, 15% to 20% being singletons, with the ten largest covering around 4%. Graves' hyperthyroidism was deemed stable given no ophthalmopathy progression within 18 months. Clinical symptoms, serum thyroxine, TRAb, thyroid ultrasound and orbital computed tomography established diagnosis. This sample holds PBMCs from 8.5 to 10 ml fresh peripheral blood.

Sequenced sample: blood. The chain uses TRBV6-4 and TRBJ1-2; no definite D call. The sequence was collected from a woman aged 25 to 39 with Graves' hyperthyroidism. CDR3 coding DNA: TGTGCCAGCAGTGACTCGCGAGCTACCGGTGGCTACACCTTC. Translated: CASSDSRATGGYTF.